In its sample, the clone carrying this T cell receptor beta chain was seen once. What it binds is not known. The sample belongs to a study of siplizumab effects on memory and regulatory T cells. The CDR3 spans 14 residues. With 3 bases removed from V and 2 bases from J, the gap between germline ends came to 8 bases. Germline values: CDR1 MNHEY, CDR2 SMNVEV (reference sequence). Study-level points and caveats: The study found that mappable alloreactive CD4+ clones averaged about 70% Treg-derived with siplizumab and about 26% in controls. Few alloreactive clones mapped to unstimulated subsets.

Profiled with immunoSEQ multiplex PCR; TCRdb holds only in-frame clones, not every one. The sample records tens of thousands of clones, around 97% being singletons. The sample taken for sequencing was naive CD4+ T cells sorted from blood. V gene TRBV27 combines with J gene TRBJ1-3; D gene uncertain. The source of this sequence is a human donor in good health. The CDR3 nucleotides are TGTGCCAGCAGTTTCTCCGGTCCTGGAAACACCATATATTTT. Translated: CASSFSGPGNTIYF.